This TCR beta chain was sequenced in a study of T cell changes during pregnancy in multiple sclerosis. Trimming removed 2 bases at V and 3 bases at J, with 12 bases between. The V gene's germline CDR1 is SGHDT and CDR2 YYEEEE. This CDR3 is 14 amino acids long. Using immunoSEQ multiplex PCR, the repertoire was profiled, and TCRdb retains in-frame clones only, with some absent. The table lists 100,000 or so clones, approximately 94% of them singletons, with around 2.2% in the top ten. The TCR was taken from a female donor with multiple sclerosis, enrolled in a pregnancy study. This chain links TRBV5-6 with TRBJ2-7; TRBD1 might be the D (5 bases). The starting material was peripheral blood, obtained in the third trimester of pregnancy. The CDR3 coding sequence is TGTGCCAGCAGCTTCGGGCAGGGTAGCTACGAGCAGTACTTC. This codes for CASSFGQGSYEQYF.